Sequencing of this T cell receptor beta chain was carried out in a study of PD-1 blockade in classical Hodgkin lymphoma. Findings and caveats of the study: There was a significant rise in CD4+ TCR diversity by C4D1, with no such rise for CD8+. Reasons behind the repertoire differences stay unclear, perhaps disease activity or earlier therapy.

V was pared by 0 bases and J by 5 bases, with 16 bases of the junction left unmatched. CDR3 length: 19 residues. CDR1 is SGHAT and CDR2 is FQNNGV in the germline V gene. Time point noted: cycle 4 day 1 (C4D1), after five to seven weeks of nivolumab. Each patient experienced a relapse that followed autologous stem cell transplantation, and brentuximab vedotin exposure varied. A remark on this clone: What it binds is not known.

TCRdb's copy holds only in-frame clones and misses some; the assay was immunoSEQ multiplex PCR. Altogether 20,000 to 25,000 clones are present, roughly 80% being singletons, with the ten largest covering over 20%. V and J are TRBV11-2 and TRBJ2-1; 7 bases map to TRBD1. Source: peripheral blood mononuclear cells (PBMCs), taken before the fourth cycle of nivolumab. This clonotype was obtained from a human donor with classical Hodgkin lymphoma. The DNA for the CDR3 is TGTGCCAGCAGCTTAGAAGGGGGCCCCGGACTTGGGCCGAACAATGAGCAGTTCTTC. Its translation is CASSLEGGPGLGPNNEQFF.